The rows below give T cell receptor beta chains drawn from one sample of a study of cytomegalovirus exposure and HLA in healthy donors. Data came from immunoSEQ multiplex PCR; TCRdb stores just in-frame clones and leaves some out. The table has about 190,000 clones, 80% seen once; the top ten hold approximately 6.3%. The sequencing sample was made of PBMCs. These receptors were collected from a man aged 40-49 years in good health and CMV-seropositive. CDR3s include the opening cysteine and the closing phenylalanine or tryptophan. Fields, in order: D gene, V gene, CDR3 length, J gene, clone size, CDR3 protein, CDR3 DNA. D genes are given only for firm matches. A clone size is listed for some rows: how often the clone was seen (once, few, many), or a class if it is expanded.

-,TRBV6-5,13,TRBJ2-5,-,CASSYSLSETQYF,TGTGCCAGCAGTTACTCGCTATCGGAGACCCAGTACTTC
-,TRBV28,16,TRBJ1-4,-,CASSLSGGTVNEKLFF,TGTGCCAGCAGTCTTAGCGGCGGGACGGTGAATGAAAAACTGTTTTTT
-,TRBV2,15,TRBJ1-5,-,CASSDRTISNQPQHF,TGTGCCAGCAGCGACCGGACAATTAGCAATCAGCCCCAGCATTTT
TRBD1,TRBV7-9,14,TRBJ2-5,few,CASSYRDRAETQYF,TGTGCCAGCAGCTACCGGGACAGGGCTGAGACCCAGTACTTC
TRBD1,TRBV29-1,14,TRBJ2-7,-,CSASDRASSYEQYF,TGCAGCGCTTCGGACAGGGCTAGCTCCTACGAGCAGTACTTC
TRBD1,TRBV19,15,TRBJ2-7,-,CASSIGGTGVYEQYF,TGTGCCAGTAGTATAGGAGGGACAGGGGTTTACGAGCAGTACTTC
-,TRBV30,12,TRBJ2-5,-,CASQGMGETQYF,TGTGCCTCACAGGGAATGGGGGAGACCCAGTACTTC
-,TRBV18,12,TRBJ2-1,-,CASSPPANEQFF,TGTGCCAGCTCACCACCGGCAAATGAGCAGTTCTTC
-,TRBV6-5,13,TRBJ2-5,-,CASSPGAWETQYF,TGTGCCAGCAGCCCAGGGGCCTGGGAGACCCAGTACTTC
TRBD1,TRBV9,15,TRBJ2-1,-,CASSMGQDPYNEQFF,TGTGCCAGCAGCATGGGACAGGACCCCTACAATGAGCAGTTCTTC
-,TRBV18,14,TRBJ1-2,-,CASSPGPANYGYTF,TGTGCCAGCTCACCAGGGCCTGCAAACTATGGCTACACCTTC
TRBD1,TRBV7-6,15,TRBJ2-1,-,CASSLGGQGADEQFF,TGTGCCAGCAGCTTAGGGGGACAGGGGGCCGATGAGCAGTTCTTC
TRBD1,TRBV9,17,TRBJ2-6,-,CASSAPTGPSGANVLTF,TGTGCCAGCAGCGCCCCGACAGGGCCCTCTGGGGCCAACGTCCTGACTTTC
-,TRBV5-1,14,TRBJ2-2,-,CASSLAGEAGELFF,TGCGCCAGCAGCTTGGCCGGGGAGGCCGGGGAGCTGTTTTTT
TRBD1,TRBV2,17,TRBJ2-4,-,CASSPMTGGVAKNIQYF,TGTGCCAGCAGCCCCATGACAGGGGGGGTAGCCAAAAACATTCAGTACTTC